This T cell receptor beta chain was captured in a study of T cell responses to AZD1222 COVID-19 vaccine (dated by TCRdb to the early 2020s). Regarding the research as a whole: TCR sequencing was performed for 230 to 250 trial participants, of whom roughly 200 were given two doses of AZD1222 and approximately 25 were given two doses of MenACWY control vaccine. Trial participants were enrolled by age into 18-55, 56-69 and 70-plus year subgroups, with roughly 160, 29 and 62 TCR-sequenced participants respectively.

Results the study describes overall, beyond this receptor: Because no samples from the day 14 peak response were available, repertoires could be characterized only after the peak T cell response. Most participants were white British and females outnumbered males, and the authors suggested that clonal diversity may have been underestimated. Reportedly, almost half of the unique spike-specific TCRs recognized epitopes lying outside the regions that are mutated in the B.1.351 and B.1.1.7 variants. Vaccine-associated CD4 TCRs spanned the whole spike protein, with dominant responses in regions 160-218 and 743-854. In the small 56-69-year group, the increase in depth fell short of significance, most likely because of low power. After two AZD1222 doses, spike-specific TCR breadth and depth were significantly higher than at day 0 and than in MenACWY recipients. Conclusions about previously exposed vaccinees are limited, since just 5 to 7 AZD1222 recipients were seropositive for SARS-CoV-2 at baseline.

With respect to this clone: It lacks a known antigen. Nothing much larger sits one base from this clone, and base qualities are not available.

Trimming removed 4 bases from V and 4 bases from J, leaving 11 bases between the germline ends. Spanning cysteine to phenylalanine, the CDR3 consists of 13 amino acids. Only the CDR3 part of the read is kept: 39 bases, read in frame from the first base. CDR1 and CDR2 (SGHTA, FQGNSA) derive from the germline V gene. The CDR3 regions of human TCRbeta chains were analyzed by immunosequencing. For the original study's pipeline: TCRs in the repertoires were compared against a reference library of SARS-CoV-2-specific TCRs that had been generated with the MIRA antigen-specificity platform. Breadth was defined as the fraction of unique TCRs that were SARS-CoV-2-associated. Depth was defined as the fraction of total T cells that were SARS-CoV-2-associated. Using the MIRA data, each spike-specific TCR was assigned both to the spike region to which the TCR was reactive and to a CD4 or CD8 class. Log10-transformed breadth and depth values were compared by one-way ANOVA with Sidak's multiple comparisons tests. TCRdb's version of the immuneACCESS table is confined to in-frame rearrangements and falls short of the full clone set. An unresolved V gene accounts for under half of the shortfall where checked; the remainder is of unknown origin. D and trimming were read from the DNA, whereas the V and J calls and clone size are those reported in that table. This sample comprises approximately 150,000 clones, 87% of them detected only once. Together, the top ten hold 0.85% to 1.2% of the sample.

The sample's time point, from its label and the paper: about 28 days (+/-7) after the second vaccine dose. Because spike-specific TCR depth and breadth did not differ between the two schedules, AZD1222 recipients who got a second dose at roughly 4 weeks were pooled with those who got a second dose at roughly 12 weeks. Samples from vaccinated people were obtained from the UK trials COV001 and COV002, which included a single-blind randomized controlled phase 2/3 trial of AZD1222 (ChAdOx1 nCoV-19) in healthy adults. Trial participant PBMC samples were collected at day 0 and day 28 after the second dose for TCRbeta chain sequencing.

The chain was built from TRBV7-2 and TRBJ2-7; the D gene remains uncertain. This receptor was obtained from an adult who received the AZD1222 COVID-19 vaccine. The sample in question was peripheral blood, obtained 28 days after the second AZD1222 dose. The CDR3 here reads CASSSDRIYEQYF. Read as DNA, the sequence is TGTGCCAGCAGCTCCGACCGGATTTACGAGCAGTACTTC.